The following is a T cell receptor (beta chain) sequence with its context. Its specificity is not known. Clones were sequenced by immunoSEQ multiplex PCR, and TCRdb holds only the in-frame ones, with some missing. The sample shows approximately 6,900 clones, approximately 98% of them seen only once. The related graft donor's blood sample was taken on the day of bone marrow donation. Cells defined as naive were viable CD3+CD4+ or CD3+CD8+ and CCR7+CD45RA+CD45RO-CD95-CD27+CD28+. This specimen belongs to a study of T cells after posttransplantation cyclophosphamide. Overall study results and limits: After PTCy, TRB diversity resembled that of CNI/methotrexate controls. Skin or GI-infiltrating T cells shared few TRB sequences with blood.

The CDR3 has 14 amino acids. Trimming removed 3 bases from V and 0 bases from J; junction bases left unmatched: 3. CDR1 SGHNT and CDR2 YYREEE come from the germline V gene (reference sequence). The origin of this receptor is a woman under 40 in good health and a related stem cell transplant donor. The sample taken for sequencing was naive CD8+ T cells sorted from PBMCs. The chain joins TRBV5-4 to TRBJ2-7; 7 bases are a match to TRBD1. CDR3 in DNA: TGTGCCAGCAGCTCGGGACAGAGCTCCTACGAGCAGTACTTC. Residues: CASSSGQSSYEQYF. Based on the CDR3 plus reference TRBV5-4 and TRBJ2-7, the full variable domain is ETGVTQSPTHLIKTRGQQVTLRCSSQSGHNTVSWYQQALGQGPQFIFQYYREEENGRGNFPPRFSGLQFPNYSSELNVNALELDDSALYLCASSSGQSSYEQYFGPGTRLTVT.